The source of this TCR beta chain is a study of shared clonotypes between healthy human individuals. Overall study findings and caveats: Estimated richness was generally greater in naive than memory subsets.

With regard to this clone: Its specificity is not known.

CDR1 and CDR2 (germline): SGDLS, YYNGEE. Trimming left V 3 bases short and J 5 bases short, with 19 bases between. The CDR3 totals 16 residues. The donors, healthy adults who were HIV-negative, had experienced no recent acute infections or vaccinations. Replicate PCRs run on sorted subsets employed 200 ng DNA, 30,000 to 35,000 T cell genomes. Repertoires were generated with immunoSEQ multiplex PCR, while TCRdb's copy carries only in-frame clones and drops some. The sample lists over a million clones; 97% to 99% were seen once. This sequence was found in a young man in good health. Sequenced sample: naive CD4+ T cells sorted from blood. Subset indicated: CD45RA+ positively selected. The chain has TRBV9 and TRBJ2-3; D is perhaps TRBD1 (6 bases). This CDR3 is CASSAGAWTVVDTQYF. Here the CDR3 DNA reads TGTGCCAGCAGCGCCGGGGCCTGGACAGTTGTAGATACGCAGTATTTT.